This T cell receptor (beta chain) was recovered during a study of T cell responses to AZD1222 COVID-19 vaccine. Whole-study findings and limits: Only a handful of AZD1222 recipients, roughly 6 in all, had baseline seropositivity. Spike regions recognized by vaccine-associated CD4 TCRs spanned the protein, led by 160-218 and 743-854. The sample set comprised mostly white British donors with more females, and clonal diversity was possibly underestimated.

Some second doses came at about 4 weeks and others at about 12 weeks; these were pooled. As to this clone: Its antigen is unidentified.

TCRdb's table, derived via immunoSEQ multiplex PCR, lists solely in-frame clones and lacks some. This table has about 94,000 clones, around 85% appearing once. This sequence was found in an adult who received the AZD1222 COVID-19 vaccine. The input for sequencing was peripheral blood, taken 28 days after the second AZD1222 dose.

The CDR3 DNA reads as TGTGCCAGCAGCTTGCCGGGGACAGGGGGCAACATTCAGTACTTC. Translating it yields CASSLPGTGGNIQYF. V and J are TRBV5-6 and TRBJ2-4, with 12 bases identical to TRBD1. This CDR3 region has 15 residues. CDR1 is SGHDT, CDR2 YYEEEE, per germline. V shed 1 base and J 7 bases; nucleotides not matched to a gene: 3.